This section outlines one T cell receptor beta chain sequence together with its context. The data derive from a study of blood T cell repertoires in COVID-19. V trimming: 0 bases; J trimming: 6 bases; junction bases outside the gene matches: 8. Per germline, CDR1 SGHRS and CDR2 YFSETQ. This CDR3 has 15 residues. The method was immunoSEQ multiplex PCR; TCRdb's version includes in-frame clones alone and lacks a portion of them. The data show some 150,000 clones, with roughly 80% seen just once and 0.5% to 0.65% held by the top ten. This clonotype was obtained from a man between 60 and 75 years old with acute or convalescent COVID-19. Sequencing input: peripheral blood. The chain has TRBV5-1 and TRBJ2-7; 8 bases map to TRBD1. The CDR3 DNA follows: TGCGCCAGCAGCTTGGGGACAGGGAGCCGGAGCGAGCAGTACTTC. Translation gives CASSLGTGSRSEQYF.